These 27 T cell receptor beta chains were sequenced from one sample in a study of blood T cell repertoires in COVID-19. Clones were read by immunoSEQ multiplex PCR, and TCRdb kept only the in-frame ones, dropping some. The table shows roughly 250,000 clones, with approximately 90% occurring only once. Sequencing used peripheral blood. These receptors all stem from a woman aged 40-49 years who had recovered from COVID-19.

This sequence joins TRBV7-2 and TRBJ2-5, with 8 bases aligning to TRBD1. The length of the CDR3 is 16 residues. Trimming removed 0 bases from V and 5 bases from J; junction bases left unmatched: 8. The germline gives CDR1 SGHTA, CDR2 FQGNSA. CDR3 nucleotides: TGTGCCAGCAGCTTAGCCCGGACAGGGTTCGGTGAGACCCAGTACTTC. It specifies CASSLARTGFGETQYF.

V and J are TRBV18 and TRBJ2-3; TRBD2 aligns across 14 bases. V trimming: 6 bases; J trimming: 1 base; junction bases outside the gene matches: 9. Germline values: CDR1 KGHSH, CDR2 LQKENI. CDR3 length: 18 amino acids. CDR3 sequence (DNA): TGTGCCAGCTCCCGAGGACTAGCGGGAGGTAGGGGCACAGATACGCAGTATTTT. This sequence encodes CASSRGLAGGRGTDTQYF.

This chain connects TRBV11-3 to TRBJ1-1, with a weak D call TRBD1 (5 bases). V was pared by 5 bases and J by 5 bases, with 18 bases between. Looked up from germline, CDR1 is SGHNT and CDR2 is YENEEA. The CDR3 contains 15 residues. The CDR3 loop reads CASSPGPAAGTEAFF. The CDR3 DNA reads TGTGCCAGCAGCCCGGGGCCGGCCGCGGGGACTGAAGCTTTCTTT.

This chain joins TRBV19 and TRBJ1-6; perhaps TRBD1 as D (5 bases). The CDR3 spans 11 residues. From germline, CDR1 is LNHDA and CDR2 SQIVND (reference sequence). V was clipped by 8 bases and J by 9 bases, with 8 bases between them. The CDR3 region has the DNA TGTGCCAGTGGGGGAGGTTCACCCCTCCACTTT. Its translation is CASGGGSPLHF.

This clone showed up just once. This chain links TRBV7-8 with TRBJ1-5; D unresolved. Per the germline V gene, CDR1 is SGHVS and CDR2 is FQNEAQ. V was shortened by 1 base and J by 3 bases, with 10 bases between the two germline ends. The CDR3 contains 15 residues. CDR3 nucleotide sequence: TGTGCCAGCAGCTTAGAGTTCGGGGTCAATCAGCCCCAGCATTTT. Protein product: CASSLEFGVNQPQHF.

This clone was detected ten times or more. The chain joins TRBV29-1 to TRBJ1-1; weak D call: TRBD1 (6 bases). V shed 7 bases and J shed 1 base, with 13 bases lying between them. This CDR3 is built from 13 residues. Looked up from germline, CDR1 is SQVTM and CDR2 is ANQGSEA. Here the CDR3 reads CSGAGTSNTEAFF. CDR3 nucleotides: TGCAGCGGAGCAGGGACATCGAACACTGAAGCTTTCTTT.

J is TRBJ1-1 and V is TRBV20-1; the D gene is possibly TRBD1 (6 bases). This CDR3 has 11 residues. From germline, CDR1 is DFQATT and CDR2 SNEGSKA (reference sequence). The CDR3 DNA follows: TGCAGAACCGGGACAAACACTGAAGCTTTCTTT. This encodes CRTGTNTEAFF.

CDR3: CASSPAGTNTEAFF. The CDR3 region has the DNA TGTGCCAGCAGCCCGGCAGGTACGAACACTGAAGCTTTCTTT. The chain is built from TRBV7-3 and TRBJ1-1; no reliable D call. Germline CDR1 reads SGHTA; CDR2 reads FQGTGA. The V and J ends lost 5 bases and 1 base respectively, with 11 bases between them. This CDR3 contains 14 residues.

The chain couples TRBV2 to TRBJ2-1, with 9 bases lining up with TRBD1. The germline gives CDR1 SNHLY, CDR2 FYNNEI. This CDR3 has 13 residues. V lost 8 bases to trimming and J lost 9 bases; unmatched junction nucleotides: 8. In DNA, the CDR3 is TGTGCCAGCGATCGGGACAGGGTAGGTGAGCAGTTCTTC. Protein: CASDRDRVGEQFF.

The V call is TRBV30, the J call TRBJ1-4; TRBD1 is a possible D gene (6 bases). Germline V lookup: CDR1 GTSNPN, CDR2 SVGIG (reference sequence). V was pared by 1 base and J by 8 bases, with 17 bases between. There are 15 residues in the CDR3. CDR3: CAWSGFGGAGEKLFF. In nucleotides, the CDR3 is TGTGCCTGGAGTGGTTTTGGGGGGGCGGGCGAAAAACTGTTTTTT.

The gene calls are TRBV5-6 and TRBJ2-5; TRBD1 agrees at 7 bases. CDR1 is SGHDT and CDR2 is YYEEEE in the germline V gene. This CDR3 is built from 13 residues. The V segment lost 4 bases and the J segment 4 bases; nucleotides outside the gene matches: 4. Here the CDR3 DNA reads TGTGCCAGCAGCCGGAACAGGGGAGAGACCCAGTACTTC. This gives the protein CASSRNRGETQYF. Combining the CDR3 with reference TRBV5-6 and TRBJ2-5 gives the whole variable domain DAGVTQSPTHLIKTRGQQVTLRCSPKSGHDTVSWYQQALGQGPQFIFQYYEEEERQRGNFPDRFSGHQFPNYSSELNVNALLLGDSALYLCASSRNRGETQYFGPGTRLLVL.

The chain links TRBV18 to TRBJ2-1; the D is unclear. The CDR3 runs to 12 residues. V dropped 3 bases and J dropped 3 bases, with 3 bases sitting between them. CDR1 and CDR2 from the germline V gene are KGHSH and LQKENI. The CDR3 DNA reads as TGTGCCAGCTCACCCTTCTACAATGAGCAGTTCTTC. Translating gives CASSPFYNEQFF.

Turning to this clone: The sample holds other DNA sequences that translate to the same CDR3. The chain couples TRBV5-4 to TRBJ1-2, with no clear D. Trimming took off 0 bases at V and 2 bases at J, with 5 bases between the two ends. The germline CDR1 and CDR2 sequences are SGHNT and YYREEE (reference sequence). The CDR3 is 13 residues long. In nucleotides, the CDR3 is TGTGCCAGCAGCTTGGCCGGGAACTATGGCTACACCTTC. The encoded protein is CASSLAGNYGYTF.

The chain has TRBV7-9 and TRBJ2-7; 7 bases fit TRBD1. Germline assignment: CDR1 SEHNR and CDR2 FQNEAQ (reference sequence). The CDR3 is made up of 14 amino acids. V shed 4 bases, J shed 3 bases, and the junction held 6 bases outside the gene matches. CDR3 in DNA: TGTGCCAGCAGCTCCCGACAGGGCAACTACGAGCAGTACTTC. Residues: CASSSRQGNYEQYF.

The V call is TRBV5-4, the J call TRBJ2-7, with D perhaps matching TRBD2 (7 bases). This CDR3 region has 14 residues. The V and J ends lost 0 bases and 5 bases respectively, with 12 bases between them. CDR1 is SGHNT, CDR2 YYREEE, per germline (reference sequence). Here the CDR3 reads CASSLGGGGHEQYV. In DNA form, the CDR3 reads TGTGCCAGCAGCTTGGGGGGGGGCGGCCACGAGCAGTACGTC.

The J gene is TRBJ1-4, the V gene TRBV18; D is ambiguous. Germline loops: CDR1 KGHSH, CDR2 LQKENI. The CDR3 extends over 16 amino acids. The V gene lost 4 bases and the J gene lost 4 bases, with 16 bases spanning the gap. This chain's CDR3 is CASSRYSRRSNEKLFF. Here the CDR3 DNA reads TGTGCCAGCTCACGATATTCGAGACGGAGTAATGAAAAACTGTTTTTT.

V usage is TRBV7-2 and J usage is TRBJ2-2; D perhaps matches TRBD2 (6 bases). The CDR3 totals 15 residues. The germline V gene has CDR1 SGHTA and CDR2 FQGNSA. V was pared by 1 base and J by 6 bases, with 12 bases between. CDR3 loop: CASSLVGGEPGELFF. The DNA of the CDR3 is TGTGCCAGCAGCTTAGTGGGGGGAGAACCCGGGGAGCTGTTTTTT.

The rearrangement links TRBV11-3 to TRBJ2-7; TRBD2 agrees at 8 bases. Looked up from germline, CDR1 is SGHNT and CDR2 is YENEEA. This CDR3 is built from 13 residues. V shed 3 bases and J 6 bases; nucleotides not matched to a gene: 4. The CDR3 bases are TGTGCCAGCAGCTTTCGGCGGGAGGCCGAGCAGTACGTC. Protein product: CASSFRREAEQYV.

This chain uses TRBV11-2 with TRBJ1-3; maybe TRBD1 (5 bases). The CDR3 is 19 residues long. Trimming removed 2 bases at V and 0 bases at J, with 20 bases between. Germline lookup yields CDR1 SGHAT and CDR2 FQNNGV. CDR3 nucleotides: TGTGCCAGCAGCTTACCTCCCTCGGGACTCCGGAGCTCTGGAAACACCATATATTTT. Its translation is CASSLPPSGLRSSGNTIYF.

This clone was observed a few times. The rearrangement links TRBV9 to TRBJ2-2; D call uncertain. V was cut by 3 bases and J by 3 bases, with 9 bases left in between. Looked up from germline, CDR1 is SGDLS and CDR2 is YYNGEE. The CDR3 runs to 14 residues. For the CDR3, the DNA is TGTGCCAGCAGCGAGGCGGCCGACACCGGGGAGCTGTTTTTT. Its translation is CASSEAADTGELFF.

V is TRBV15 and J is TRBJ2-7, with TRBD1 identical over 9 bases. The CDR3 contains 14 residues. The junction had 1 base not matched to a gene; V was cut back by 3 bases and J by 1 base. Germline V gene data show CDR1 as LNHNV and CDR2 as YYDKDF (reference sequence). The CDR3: CATSRGQGSYEQYF. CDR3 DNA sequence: TGTGCCACCAGCAGGGGACAGGGTTCCTACGAGCAGTACTTC. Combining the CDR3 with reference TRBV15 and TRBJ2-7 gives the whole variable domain DAMVIQNPRYQVTQFGKPVTLSCSQTLNHNVMYWYQQKSSQAPKLLFHYYDKDFNNEADTPDNFQSRRPNTSFCFLDIRSPGLGDTAMYLCATSRGQGSYEQYFGPGTRLTVT.

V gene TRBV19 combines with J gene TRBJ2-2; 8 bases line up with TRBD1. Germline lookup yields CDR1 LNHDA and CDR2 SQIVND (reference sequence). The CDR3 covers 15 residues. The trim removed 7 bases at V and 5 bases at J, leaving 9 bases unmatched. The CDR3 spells CASTSGRGQTGELFF. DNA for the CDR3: TGTGCCAGTACCTCGGGCAGGGGGCAAACCGGGGAGCTGTTTTTT.

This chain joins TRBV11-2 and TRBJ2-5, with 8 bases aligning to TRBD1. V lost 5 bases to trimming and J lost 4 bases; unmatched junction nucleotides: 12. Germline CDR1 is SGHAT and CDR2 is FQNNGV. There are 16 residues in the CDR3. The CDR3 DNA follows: TGTGCCAGCAGCCCCGGACAGGGTATGGGCTTAGAGACCCAGTACTTC. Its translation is CASSPGQGMGLETQYF.

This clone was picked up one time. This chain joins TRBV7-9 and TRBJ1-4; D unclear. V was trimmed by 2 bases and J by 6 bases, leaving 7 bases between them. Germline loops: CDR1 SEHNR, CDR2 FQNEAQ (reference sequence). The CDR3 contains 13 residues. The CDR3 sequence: CASSLSTHEKLFF. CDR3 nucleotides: TGTGCCAGCAGCTTATCGACTCATGAAAAACTGTTTTTT.

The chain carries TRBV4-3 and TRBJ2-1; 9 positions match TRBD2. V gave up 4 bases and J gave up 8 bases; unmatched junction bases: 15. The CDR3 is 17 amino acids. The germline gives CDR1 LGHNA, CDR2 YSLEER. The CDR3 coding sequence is TGCGCCAGCAGCCGGGACTTTCTAGCGGGAAGGGACCATGAGCAGTTCTTC. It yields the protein CASSRDFLAGRDHEQFF.

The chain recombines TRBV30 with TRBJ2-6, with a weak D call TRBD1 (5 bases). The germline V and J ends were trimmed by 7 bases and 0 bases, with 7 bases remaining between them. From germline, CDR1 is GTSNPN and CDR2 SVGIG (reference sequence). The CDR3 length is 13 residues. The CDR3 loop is CAFQGSGANVLTF. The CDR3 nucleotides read TGTGCCTTCCAGGGCTCTGGGGCCAACGTCCTGACTTTC.

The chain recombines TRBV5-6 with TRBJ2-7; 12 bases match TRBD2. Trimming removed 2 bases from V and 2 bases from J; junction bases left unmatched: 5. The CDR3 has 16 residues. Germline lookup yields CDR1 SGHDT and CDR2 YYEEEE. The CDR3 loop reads CASSLGLAGGPYEQYV. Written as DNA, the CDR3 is TGTGCCAGCAGCTTAGGGCTAGCGGGAGGGCCCTACGAGCAGTACGTC.